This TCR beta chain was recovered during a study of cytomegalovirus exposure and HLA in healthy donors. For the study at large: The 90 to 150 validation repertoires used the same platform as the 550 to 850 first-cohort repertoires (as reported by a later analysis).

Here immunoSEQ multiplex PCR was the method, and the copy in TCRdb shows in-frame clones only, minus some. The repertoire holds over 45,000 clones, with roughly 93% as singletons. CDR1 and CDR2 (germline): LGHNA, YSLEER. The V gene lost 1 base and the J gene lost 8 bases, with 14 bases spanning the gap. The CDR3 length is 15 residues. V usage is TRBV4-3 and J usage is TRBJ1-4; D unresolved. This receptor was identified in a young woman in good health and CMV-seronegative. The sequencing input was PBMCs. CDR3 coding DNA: TGCGCCAGCAGCCAAGGGAGAGGTAGCGGGGAAAAACTGTTTTTT. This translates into CASSQGRGSGEKLFF.